These T cell receptor beta chains were read from a single sample in a study of cytomegalovirus exposure and HLA in healthy donors. Some clones are missing from TCRdb's copy, which holds only in-frame ones; the method was immunoSEQ multiplex PCR. This table holds fewer than 350,000 clones, about 87% found once. The material sequenced was PBMCs. The receptors derive from a young woman in good health and CMV-seronegative. Each CDR3 is given with its conserved first and last residue. The order of the fields is V gene, D gene, J gene, clone size, CDR3 DNA, CDR3 protein. The D gene is left open where the match is weak. Clone size is shown for a subset of rows, as once, few, many or a class of expanded clone.

TRBV10-3	.	TRBJ1-2	.	TGTGCCAGCGCTTGGGACTTCGACCCCCATGGCTACACCTTC	CASAWDFDPHGYTF
TRBV7-9	.	TRBJ1-2	.	TGTGCCAGCAGCGCGGGGGGGACCCTATGGAAGGGCTACACCTTC	CASSAGGTLWKGYTF
TRBV5-4	TRBD2	TRBJ2-1	.	TGTGCCAGCGGACGACTAGCGGGGGGTTACAATGAGCAGTTCTTC	CASGRLAGGYNEQFF
TRBV14	TRBD2	TRBJ2-1	.	TGTGCCAGCAGCCTCGCGGGGGGGCAAAAGTTCTTC	CASSLAGGQKFF
TRBV29-1	.	TRBJ1-2	.	TGCAGCGTTGAAGATTGGAGGGCGGGTGGCTACACCTTC	CSVEDWRAGGYTF
TRBV5-1	.	TRBJ1-1	.	TGCGCCAGCAGCCCAGGTTACATGAACACTGAAGCTTTCTTT	CASSPGYMNTEAFF
TRBV7-9	TRBD1	TRBJ1-5	.	TGTGCCAGCAGCTTAGGGACAGGACATCAGCCCCAGCATTTT	CASSLGTGHQPQHF
TRBV7-2	TRBD1	TRBJ1-6	.	TGTGCCAGCAGTCCAAGACAGGGGTCTAATTCACCCCTCCACTTT	CASSPRQGSNSPLHF
TRBV11-2	TRBD1	TRBJ2-7	.	TGTGCCAGCAGCCCACAGCTACAGGGGAACCCCTACGAGCAGTACTTC	CASSPQLQGNPYEQYF
TRBV11-3	.	TRBJ2-2	.	TGTGCCAGCAGCTCTCAGTCCCCAGGATCGAACACCGGGGAGCTGTTTTTT	CASSSQSPGSNTGELFF
TRBV5-6	TRBD2	TRBJ2-3	.	TGTGCCAGCAGTCGCGCATTTGGCGGGGGAGTCACAGATACGCAGTATTTT	CASSRAFGGGVTDTQYF
TRBV6-5	.	TRBJ1-2	.	TGTGCCAGCAGCCCTCGGGGGTACTATGGCTACACCTTC	CASSPRGYYGYTF
TRBV29-1	.	TRBJ1-5	.	TGCAGCGTTGATGGGGGGGGCGATCAGCCCCAGCATTTT	CSVDGGGDQPQHF
TRBV6-1	.	TRBJ2-1	.	TGTGCCAGCAGGATGACTGTTAGCTCCTACAATGAGCAGTTCTTC	CASRMTVSSYNEQFF
TRBV6-6	TRBD1	TRBJ1-2	.	TGTGCCAGCAGTTTCCTCGACAGGGGGACAGATGGCTACACCTTC	CASSFLDRGTDGYTF
TRBV7-2	TRBD1	TRBJ1-5	.	TGTGCCAGCAGCTTAAACAGGGGCAAAAGCAATCAGCCCCAGCATTTT	CASSLNRGKSNQPQHF
TRBV18	.	TRBJ2-7	.	TGTGCCAGCTCACCACCGTTGACGAGGGGGGGAGCCTACGAGCAGTACTTC	CASSPPLTRGGAYEQYF
TRBV5-5	TRBD1	TRBJ1-4	.	TGTGCCAGCAGCTTGCCACGGGACAGCGATGAAAAACTGTTTTTT	CASSLPRDSDEKLFF
TRBV27	.	TRBJ2-5	.	TGTGCCAGCACGTACCAAGAGACCCAGTACTTC	CASTYQETQYF
TRBV30	.	TRBJ1-1	few	TGTGCCTGGAGTCAAGGACAGCTGAACACTGAAGCTTTCTTT	CAWSQGQLNTEAFF
TRBV7-9	TRBD1	TRBJ2-6	.	TGTTCCAGCAATCCTAGGGACAGTTCCTCTGGGGCCAACGTCCTGACTTTC	CSSNPRDSSSGANVLTF
TRBV9	TRBD1	TRBJ1-4	few	TGTGCCAGCAGTTACCAGACAGGGGCGGGTGAAAAACTGTTTTTT	CASSYQTGAGEKLFF
TRBV14	TRBD1	TRBJ1-2	.	TGTGCCAGCAGCCAAGGATGGGGACAGGGGTATTCTTACGGCTACACCTTC	CASSQGWGQGYSYGYTF
TRBV9	TRBD1	TRBJ1-3	.	TGTGCCAGCAGCGCGGGGGACAGACACACCATATATTTT	CASSAGDRHTIYF
TRBV6-5	TRBD1	TRBJ2-7	.	TGTGCCAGCAGGCAACAGGGGAGCATTCACTACGAGCAGTACTTC	CASRQQGSIHYEQYF
TRBV6-5	.	TRBJ2-3	.	.	CASSTSTGGDTQYF
TRBV9	TRBD1	TRBJ1-1	.	TGTGCCAGCAGCCCTTCCGGGACAGGGAGCACTGAAGCTTTCTTT	CASSPSGTGSTEAFF
TRBV27	.	TRBJ1-5	.	TGTGCCAGCAGTTTAGAGCGTCCGAGCAATCAGCCCCAGCATTTT	CASSLERPSNQPQHF
TRBV11-2	.	TRBJ1-1	.	TGTGCCAGCAGCTCGGACTCTAAAGCTTTCTTT	CASSSDSKAFF
TRBV6-1	TRBD1	TRBJ2-7	.	TGTGCCAGCAGTGGGTTGGGACAGGGTTACGAGCAGTACTTC	CASSGLGQGYEQYF
TRBV9	.	TRBJ1-1	.	TGTGCCAGCAGCGTGAGGGAATCAGCTGAAGCTTTCTTT	CASSVRESAEAFF
TRBV29-1	TRBD1	TRBJ2-2	.	TGCAGCGTTTCTACAGGGGGCAGGACCACCGGGGAGCTGTTTTTT	CSVSTGGRTTGELFF
TRBV6-5	.	TRBJ1-6	.	TGTGCCAGCAGTTACGGGCTAAGCTCCTATAATTCACCCCTCCACTTT	CASSYGLSSYNSPLHF
TRBV2	TRBD1	TRBJ1-1	.	TGTGCCAGCAGTAGACAGGGGGCATACACTGAAGCTTTCTTT	CASSRQGAYTEAFF
TRBV9	.	TRBJ2-2	.	TGTGCCAGCAGCCCAGGTGGGGCCGCGAACACCGGGGAGCTGTTTTTT	CASSPGGAANTGELFF
TRBV6-5	.	TRBJ1-2	once	TGTGCCAGCAGTCAAATGGACAGAAACCGTGGCTACACCTTC	CASSQMDRNRGYTF
TRBV20-1	.	TRBJ2-1	.	TGCAGTGTAGAAGACAATGGTAGGCAGTTCTTC	CSVEDNGRQFF
TRBV6-5	TRBD2	TRBJ2-3	.	TGTGCCAGCACTGTATTAGCGGGGACAGATACGCAGTATTTT	CASTVLAGTDTQYF
TRBV4-1	TRBD2	TRBJ2-7	.	TGCGCCAGCAGCCAAGTTTCGGGGGGCTACGAGCAGTACTTC	CASSQVSGGYEQYF
TRBV18	.	TRBJ2-5	.	TGTGCCAGCTCACCGGTGGGAGCCACACAAGAGACCCAGTACTTC	CASSPVGATQETQYF
TRBV21-1	.	TRBJ2-7	.	TGTGCCAGCAGCCCACCGGGACAGAGTTCCTACGAGCAGTACTTC	CASSPPGQSSYEQYF
TRBV7-9	TRBD1	TRBJ2-7	.	TGTGCCACCGCCGGGACAGCAAGTTACGAGCAGTACTTC	CATAGTASYEQYF
TRBV15	.	TRBJ1-1	.	TGTGCCACCAGCAGAGATCGGTCGGGGATCTTCGCCTCACGGATGAACACTGAAGCTTTCTTT	CATSRDRSGIFASRMNTEAFF
TRBV6-5	.	TRBJ1-3	.	TGTGCCAGCACGGGGTCAGCCAACTCTGGAAACACCATATATTTT	CASTGSANSGNTIYF
TRBV27	TRBD1	TRBJ1-2	.	TGTGCCAGCAGTTTAGGGACAGACTATGGCTACACCTTC	CASSLGTDYGYTF
TRBV5-1	TRBD1	TRBJ1-1	.	TGCGCCAGCAGCTTGGGCGGGACAGGGGTGCCTGAAGCTTTCTTT	CASSLGGTGVPEAFF
TRBV29-1	.	TRBJ1-2	.	TGCAGCGTTGAAGATACGGCGGAGAAAAACTATGGCTACACCTTC	CSVEDTAEKNYGYTF
TRBV19	.	TRBJ1-2	.	TGTGCCAGTAGTGACAGGAATTCCCCGCACTATGGCTACACCTTC	CASSDRNSPHYGYTF
TRBV5-1	.	TRBJ1-3	.	TGCGCCAGCAGCTTGGACCCAGGTACTGGAAACACCATATATTTT	CASSLDPGTGNTIYF